The 20 T cell receptor beta chains reported below all come from one sample, sequenced in a study of blood T cell repertoires in COVID-19. Profiled with immunoSEQ multiplex PCR; TCRdb holds only in-frame clones, not every one. The table includes more than 200,000 clones, 80% to 90% detected once. Sequencing was carried out using PBMCs or T cells enriched from blood (not recorded which). These receptors were taken from a woman in her twenties or thirties who had been exposed to COVID-19.

This clone showed up just a few times. The J gene is TRBJ2-2, the V gene TRBV28; 7 nucleotides agree with TRBD2. The V gene's germline CDR1 is MDHEN and CDR2 SYDVKM. J was trimmed by 5 bases and V by 6 bases; bases with no gene match: 9. The CDR3 is 15 residues long. CDR3 nucleotides: TGTGCCAGCAGCATTCAAGCGGGAAGAACCGGGGAGCTGTTTTTT. It is translated as CASSIQAGRTGELFF. Looking up the rest from reference TRBV28 and TRBJ2-2 gives the full variable domain: DVKVTQSSRYLVKRTGEKVFLECVQDMDHENMFWYRQDPGLGLRLIYFSYDVKMKEKGDIPEGYSVSREKKERFSLILESASTNQTSMYLCASSIQAGRTGELFFGEGSRLTVL.

The chain recombines TRBV27 with TRBJ1-1, with TRBD1 as a possible D gene (5 bases). This CDR3 is built from 14 residues. In germline, CDR1 is MNHEY, CDR2 SMNVEV (reference sequence). V was cut by 3 bases and J by 3 bases, with 11 bases left in between. In DNA, the CDR3 is TGTGCCAGCAGTTTCCAGTGGGGGGACACTGAAGCTTTCTTT. The encoded protein is CASSFQWGDTEAFF.

The V call is TRBV10-3, the J call TRBJ2-3, with 7 bases that match TRBD2. The junction had 4 bases not matched to a gene; V was cut back by 6 bases and J by 1 base. The CDR3 runs 14 residues. Germline-derived CDR1 and CDR2 are ENHRY and SYGVKD. CDR3 nucleotide sequence: TGTGCCATCAGGGGGGGGGTAGGCACAGATACGCAGTATTTT. This codes for CAIRGGVGTDTQYF.

J is TRBJ2-5 and V is TRBV5-4; 14 bases match TRBD2. The CDR3 contains 18 residues. From germline, CDR1 is SGHNT and CDR2 YYREEE (reference sequence). The ends lost 3 bases at V and 5 bases at J; junction bases unmatched: 12. The CDR3 reads CASSSSGTSGRRWETQYF. The CDR3 nucleotides are TGTGCCAGCAGCTCTTCCGGGACTAGCGGGAGAAGATGGGAGACCCAGTACTTC.

V gene TRBV5-6 combines with J gene TRBJ1-5, with a possible D match to TRBD1 (6 bases). The CDR3 spans 14 residues. Germline loops: CDR1 SGHDT, CDR2 YYEEEE. V was shortened by 3 bases and J by 4 bases, with 11 bases between the two germline ends. This CDR3 is CASSSRQENQPQHF. The CDR3, as DNA: TGTGCCAGCAGCTCAAGACAGGAAAATCAGCCCCAGCATTTT.

The rearrangement joins TRBV11-2 to TRBJ1-2, with 7 bases that match TRBD1. Losses at the gene ends were 1 base for V and 3 bases for J; bases not matched to a gene: 5. CDR1 and CDR2 from the germline V gene are SGHAT and FQNNGV. CDR3 length: 15 residues. The CDR3 here is CASSLAGGGDYGYTF. As DNA, the CDR3 is TGTGCCAGCAGCTTAGCGGGAGGGGGCGACTATGGCTACACCTTC.

In this sample, this clone turned up once. J is TRBJ2-3 and V is TRBV20-1, with 9 bases that match TRBD1. Germline V lookup: CDR1 DFQATT, CDR2 SNEGSKA (reference sequence). This CDR3 is built from 15 residues. J lost 7 bases, V lost 3 bases, and 11 bases had no gene match. The CDR3 spells CSASETGGFANTQYF. The CDR3 DNA sequence: TGCAGTGCTAGTGAGACAGGGGGTTTTGCGAATACGCAGTATTTT.

V and J are TRBV2 and TRBJ1-1; 9 bases are a match to TRBD1. Germline CDR1 SNHLY, CDR2 FYNNEI. The CDR3 spans 13 residues. V lost 7 bases to trimming and J lost 6 bases; unmatched junction nucleotides: 6. DNA for the CDR3: TGTGCCAGCAACGGACAGGGGTTCTCTGAAGCTTTCTTT. Its translation: CASNGQGFSEAFF. The full variable domain, rest sourced from reference TRBV2 and TRBJ1-1, is EPEVTQTPSHQVTQMGQEVILRCVPISNHLYFYWYRQILGQKVEFLVSFYNNEISEKSEIFDDQFSVERPDGSNFTLKIRSTKLEDSAMYFCASNGQGFSEAFFGQGTRLTVV.

Only a few counts were recorded for this clone. J is TRBJ2-7 and V is TRBV27; D possibly corresponds to TRBD1 (6 bases). This CDR3 is built from 14 residues. Per the germline V gene, CDR1 is MNHEY and CDR2 is SMNVEV (reference sequence). With 3 bases removed from V and 2 bases from J, the gap between germline ends came to 11 bases. For the CDR3, the DNA is TGTGCCAGCAGTTTTACCAGGGGAGCCTACGAGCAGTACTTC. This sequence encodes CASSFTRGAYEQYF.

V is TRBV19 and J is TRBJ1-1; D is unresolved. The CDR3 totals 15 residues. Germline CDR1 is LNHDA and CDR2 is SQIVND (reference sequence). Between the trimmed V and J ends, which lost 1 base and 6 bases, there was a span of 15 bases. This CDR3 is CASSIGFGLAPEAFF. CDR3 DNA sequence: TGTGCCAGTAGTATAGGATTCGGACTCGCCCCTGAAGCTTTCTTT.

This chain links TRBV18 with TRBJ2-2, with TRBD1 identical over 9 bases. CDR3 length: 15 amino acids. The J segment lost 3 bases and the V segment lost 4 bases, leaving 3 bases of the junction unmatched. Germline CDR1 KGHSH, CDR2 LQKENI. CDR3 DNA: TGTGCCAGCTCACGGACAGGGGATGACACCGGGGAGCTGTTTTTT. Translating gives CASSRTGDDTGELFF.

The DNA of the CDR3 is TGTGCTAGTGGCCCTGATCCCAGGGGGGTTACTGAAGCTTTCTTT. Amino acid sequence: CASGPDPRGVTEAFF. The chain links TRBV12-5 to TRBJ1-1; 7 bases are a match to TRBD1. Germline V CDR1 and CDR2: LGHNT, FRNRAP. V shed 6 bases and J 5 bases; nucleotides not matched to a gene: 12. CDR3 size: 15 residues.

The V and J genes are TRBV20-1 and TRBJ2-1, with unresolved D. CDR1 and CDR2 from the germline V gene are DFQATT and SNEGSKA (reference sequence). V was pared by 1 base and J by 6 bases, with 4 bases between. CDR3 length equals 11 residues. DNA of the CDR3: TGCAGTGCTAGAGCGGTCAATGAGCAGTTCTTC. It specifies CSARAVNEQFF.

As to this clone: Distinct nucleotide sequences in the sample also encode this CDR3. The V gene is TRBV10-3, the J gene TRBJ1-2, with D possibly TRBD1 on 5 matching bases. The germline V and J ends were trimmed by 3 bases and 5 bases, with 10 bases remaining between them. The germline V gene encodes CDR1 ENHRY and CDR2 SYGVKD. The CDR3 is 13 amino acids. CDR3: CAISESGGYGYTF. Here the CDR3 DNA reads TGTGCCATCAGTGAATCGGGGGGATATGGCTACACCTTC.

This rearrangement joins TRBV10-2 to TRBJ1-2; 8 bases fit TRBD1. This CDR3 has 13 residues. Germline V gene sequence: CDR1 WSHSY, CDR2 SAAADI. V gave up 3 bases and J gave up 8 bases; unmatched junction bases: 5. The CDR3 is CASSEGQGGGYTF. The CDR3 nucleotides read TGCGCCAGCAGTGAAGGACAGGGAGGCGGCTACACCTTC.

J is TRBJ2-7 and V is TRBV5-4; 7 nucleotides match TRBD1. The CDR3 length is 18 residues. After removal of 4 bases from V and 8 bases from J, the junction contained 24 bases not matched to a gene. The germline gives CDR1 SGHNT, CDR2 YYREEE (reference sequence). CDR3 DNA: TGTGCCAGCAGCCCCGGGACAGTGGTCCTGGGGACCGAGGGTCAGCAGTACTTC. The encoded protein is CASSPGTVVLGTEGQQYF. Filled out from reference TRBV5-4 and TRBJ2-7, the complete variable domain reads ETGVTQSPTHLIKTRGQQVTLRCSSQSGHNTVSWYQQALGQGPQFIFQYYREEENGRGNFPPRFSGLQFPNYSSELNVNALELDDSALYLCASSPGTVVLGTEGQQYFGPGTRLTVT.

CDR3 DNA: TGCGCCAGCAGCCAACCTACTAGCGGGAAATCCTACGAGCAGTACTTC. This translates into CASSQPTSGKSYEQYF. The V and J genes are TRBV4-1 and TRBJ2-7, with TRBD2 matching over 10 bases. This CDR3 spans 16 amino acids. Losses at the gene ends were 2 bases for V and 1 base for J; bases not matched to a gene: 5. Germline V lookup: CDR1 MGHRA, CDR2 YSYEKL.

J is TRBJ1-5 and V is TRBV19; 8 positions agree with TRBD1. Germline CDR1 is LNHDA and CDR2 is SQIVND (reference sequence). This CDR3 is 15 amino acids long. V shed 4 bases and J 2 bases; nucleotides not matched to a gene: 4. The CDR3 sequence: CASSTGGSGNQPQHF. The CDR3 bases are TGTGCCAGTAGTACAGGGGGCTCGGGCAATCAGCCCCAGCATTTT. Full variable domain (outside the CDR3, taken from reference TRBV19 and TRBJ1-5): DGGITQSPKYLFRKEGQNVTLSCEQNLNHDAMYWYRQDPGQGLRLIYYSQIVNDFQKGDIAEGYSVSREKKESFPLTVTSAQKNPTAFYLCASSTGGSGNQPQHFGDGTRLSIL.

The V call is TRBV14, the J call TRBJ2-2; D not certain. CDR1 is SGHDN and CDR2 is FVKESK in the germline V gene. This CDR3 has 13 residues. Trimming removed 6 bases at V and 7 bases at J, with 12 bases between. The CDR3, as DNA: TGTGCCAGCAGACAGATGGGCAGCGGGGAGCTGTTTTTT. Protein: CASRQMGSGELFF.

The chain couples TRBV6-1 to TRBJ2-7; D is undetermined. The CDR3 length is 15 residues. V was shortened by 1 base and J by 2 bases, with 12 bases between the two germline ends. The germline CDR1 and CDR2 sequences are MNHNS and SASEGT. CDR3 bases: TGTGCCAGCAGTGAAGGGTCCCAGCGACCCTACGAGCAGTACTTC. Residues: CASSEGSQRPYEQYF.